These T cell receptor beta chains were read from a single sample in a study of identical twins. TCRdb passed the 5' RACE reads through MiXCR, listing each CDR3 protein once. Of about 890,000 distinct CDR3 sequences listed, more than 9% were seen once; the top ten hold 1.5% to 2%. The same data also went into a second study, on yellow fever vaccine responses in identical twins.

The sequenced material came from PBMCs. These receptors were taken from a woman younger than 35 in good health. CDR3s include the opening cysteine and the closing phenylalanine or tryptophan. The D gene is left open where the match is weak. Not all rows give a size; the values are once, few, many and, for expanded clones, a class.

cdr3_nt cdr3_aa d_call j_call v_call clone_size
TGTGCCACCAGTGAAGATCAACCCAGCTCCTACAATGAGCAGTTCTTC CATSEDQPSSYNEQFF NA TRBJ2-1 TRBV24-1 few
TGCGCCAGCAGCGGGCCCTCCTACAATGAGCAGTTCTTC CASSGPSYNEQFF NA TRBJ2-1 TRBV5-1 NA
TGCGCCAGCAGCCACGCCGACAGGGACAATCAGCCCCAGCATTTT CASSHADRDNQPQHF TRBD1 TRBJ1-5 TRBV4-1 many
TGTGCCAGCAGTTTGGTACAGGCCTCATGGAACTATGGCTACACCTTC CASSLVQASWNYGYTF NA TRBJ1-2 TRBV12-3/TRBV12-4 many
TGTGCCAGCAGCCCGGGAGGGGGATTGGGGCTCCCCGGCACAGATACGCAGTATTTT CASSPGGGLGLPGTDTQYF TRBD2 TRBJ2-3 TRBV4-2 NA
TGCGCCAGCAGCCAAGAGTTGGTAGCGGGGGATGAGCAGTTCTTC CASSQELVAGDEQFF TRBD2 TRBJ2-1 TRBV4-1 few
TGTGCCAGCAGCGATTACAGGGGTGCAGATACGCAGTATTTT CASSDYRGADTQYF TRBD1 TRBJ2-3 TRBV12-3/TRBV12-4 many
TGTGCCAGCACCCCATCCACGGGGAACACCGGGGAGCTGTTTTTT CASTPSTGNTGELFF NA TRBJ2-2 TRBV3-1 few
TGTGCCAGCAGTTTATCGGTTCCCTTTAGCGGGGGTTTCACAGATACGCAGTATTTT CASSLSVPFSGGFTDTQYF TRBD2 TRBJ2-3 TRBV27 NA
TGTGCCACCAGTGAAAACACAGGGGGCGAGTATGGCTACACCTTC CATSENTGGEYGYTF TRBD1 TRBJ1-2 TRBV24-1 NA
TGCAGCGTTGTTCGGGGTTTGAGGGAGACCCAGTACTTC CSVVRGLRETQYF NA TRBJ2-5 TRBV29-1 NA
TGTGCCAGCAGACCGTTGGGGGATAGCAATCAGCCCCAGCATTTT CASRPLGDSNQPQHF NA TRBJ1-5 TRBV2 NA
TGCAGTGCTAGTATGGGGCGGATTCAGCCCCAGCATTTT CSASMGRIQPQHF NA TRBJ1-5 TRBV20-1 NA
TGTGCCACCCTTCGAGGGGGGACTAGCGGGAGAGATGAGCAGTTCTTC CATLRGGTSGRDEQFF TRBD2 TRBJ2-1 TRBV6-1 NA
TGTGCCAGCAGAGCGATTGGGGCCGGAAACACCATATATTTT CASRAIGAGNTIYF NA TRBJ1-3 TRBV13 NA
TGTGCCAGCAGCTTTCAGGAACAGGGAGGAGGCTACACCTTC CASSFQEQGGGYTF NA TRBJ1-2 TRBV11-2 NA
TGCGCCAGCAGCCAAGGGTACGGGGCAAACACTGAAGCTTTCTTT CASSQGYGANTEAFF NA TRBJ1-1 TRBV4-1 NA
TGTGCCAGCAGCACCTGGACAGGGGGCGGAGAGACCCAGTACTTC CASSTWTGGGETQYF TRBD1 TRBJ2-5 TRBV12-3/TRBV12-4 NA
TGCAGCGTTAAGAGGGGAACTAGCGCAGATACGCAGTATTTT CSVKRGTSADTQYF TRBD2 TRBJ2-3 TRBV29-1 NA
TGTGCCAGCAACAGGGGAGGAACCGGGGAGCTGTTTTTT CASNRGGTGELFF NA TRBJ2-2 TRBV27 NA
TGTGCCAGCACCCTACAGGGGGCGTTAGGCTCACCCCTCCACTTT CASTLQGALGSPLHF TRBD1 TRBJ1-6 TRBV6-1 few
TGTGCCAGCAGGCAAACCGGGACAGGGGACAATGAGCAGTTCTTC CASRQTGTGDNEQFF TRBD1 TRBJ2-1 TRBV25-1 NA
TGTGCCAGCAGTCAATGGACAGGGGGCTACGAGCAGTACTTC CASSQWTGGYEQYF TRBD1 TRBJ2-7 TRBV6-1 NA
TGCAGTGCTAGAGGTATCAGTCGAAGCACAGATACGCAGTATTTT CSARGISRSTDTQYF NA TRBJ2-3 TRBV20-1 few
TGTGCCAGCAGCTTGCAAGGAGAGACCCAGTACTTC CASSLQGETQYF NA TRBJ2-5 TRBV7-9 few
TGCGCCAGCAGCTTCTCGGGGGGAGGAACACAAGAGACCCAGTACTTC CASSFSGGGTQETQYF TRBD2 TRBJ2-5 TRBV5-1 few
TGTGCCACCAGTGACCCCGGGACTAGCGGCCACGATGAGCAGTTCTTC CATSDPGTSGHDEQFF TRBD2 TRBJ2-1 TRBV24-1 NA
TGTGCCAGCTCACTTCAACACATGACGGGACTAGTCGCCGGGGAGCAGTTCTTC CASSLQHMTGLVAGEQFF TRBD2 TRBJ2-1 TRBV18 many
TGCGCCAGCAGCTCAGCGGGATCTAGCAATGAGCAGTTCTTC CASSSAGSSNEQFF TRBD2 TRBJ2-1 TRBV5-1 NA
TGCAGTGCTAGAAGCGGGGGCGGCGGTCAGCCCCAGCATTTT CSARSGGGGQPQHF NA TRBJ1-5 TRBV20-1 few
TGTGCCAGCACGCGGGGGGGGGCGAATACGCAGTATTTT CASTRGGANTQYF TRBD2 TRBJ2-3 TRBV6-1 few
TGCAGTGCTAGGGTTTATTGGAACGAGCAGTACTTC CSARVYWNEQYF NA TRBJ2-7 TRBV20-1 NA
TGTGCCAGCAGTGAGTCGACGGGAACGCAAGAGACCCAGTACTTC CASSESTGTQETQYF NA TRBJ2-5 TRBV6-4 many
TGTGCCAGTACCGTGGACAGGGGTTATCAGCCCCAGCATTTT CASTVDRGYQPQHF TRBD1 TRBJ1-5 TRBV19 NA
TGTGCCAGCAGCCTTCCTCGGGGGCTGGACACTGAAGCTTTCTTT CASSLPRGLDTEAFF NA TRBJ1-1 TRBV11-3 NA
TGTGCCAGCAGTTACTCCGCAGCCTACTCTGGAAACACCATATATTTT CASSYSAAYSGNTIYF NA TRBJ1-3 TRBV6-5 NA
TGTGCCAGCAGCAAACAGGTCCGGGAGCCCACCGGGGAGCTGTTTTTT CASSKQVREPTGELFF NA TRBJ2-2 TRBV21-1 NA
TGTGCCAGCAGCCCTCAGGGACTAGCGGGTGCCAATGAGCAGTTCTTC CASSPQGLAGANEQFF TRBD2 TRBJ2-1 TRBV13 NA
TGTGCCAGCAGCGAAATACTTGGCGCCACCGGGGAGCTGTTTTTT CASSEILGATGELFF NA TRBJ2-2 TRBV7-7 NA
TGTGCCAGCAGCAGAGGGGACGGGAACACTGAAGCTTTCTTT CASSRGDGNTEAFF NA TRBJ1-1 TRBV11-2 NA
TGCAGCGTCCAGGGTTTCGACACTGAAGCTTTCTTT CSVQGFDTEAFF NA TRBJ1-1 TRBV29-1 few
TGCAGTGCTAGAAAGTTAAAGCGGGAGGGCCTGGATACGCAGTATTTT CSARKLKREGLDTQYF TRBD2 TRBJ2-3 TRBV20-1 NA
TGCAGTGCAAACAGGCACCTGAACACTGAAGCTTTCTTT CSANRHLNTEAFF NA TRBJ1-1 TRBV20-1 NA
TGCAGCGTATTACAGACCTATAATTCACCCCTCCACTTT CSVLQTYNSPLHF NA TRBJ1-6 TRBV29-1 many
TGCGCCAGCAGCCAAGTGATCTGGCGCGAGAATGAAAAACTGTTTTTT CASSQVIWRENEKLFF NA TRBJ1-4 TRBV4-1 NA
TGTGCCAGCAGCCCGGGCAGGGTGCGGAACACAGATACGCAGTATTTT CASSPGRVRNTDTQYF NA TRBJ2-3 TRBV27 NA
TGTGCCAGCAGCACTACAGAATCAACTAATGAAAAACTGTTTTTT CASSTTESTNEKLFF NA TRBJ1-4 TRBV13 many
TGCGCCAGCACTAAAGACAGGGGCGGAAACTATGGCTACACCTTC CASTKDRGGNYGYTF TRBD1 TRBJ1-2 TRBV10-2 few
TGTGCCAGCACCTCGGGAGGGGCTCAGCCCCAGCATTTT CASTSGGAQPQHF NA TRBJ1-5 TRBV12-3/TRBV12-4 few
TGTGCCACCTCGAAAGGGGGTGGAGGTCGGGACTCGATCTACGAGCAGTACTTC CATSKGGGGRDSIYEQYF NA TRBJ2-7 TRBV10-3 few
TGTGCCAGCAGTAAAATAGATTCACCCCTCCACTTT CASSKIDSPLHF NA TRBJ1-6 TRBV28 few